The subject of this entry is one TCR beta chain. Its antigen is not known. From its re-call of the 5' RACE reads, TCRdb lists each CDR3 protein once, without DNA. The sample data list approximately 550,000 distinct CDR3 sequences. This sample is drawn from a study of T cells expressing NK-cell markers. General study results and limits: Also leading the CD3+CD56-NKG2C+ fraction in several donors were these clonotypes. The study found dominant NKG2C+ clonotypes at about 1.0-7.0% of CD8+ T cells in over 5 donors.

CDR3 length: 12 residues. CDR1 is MDHEN and CDR2 is SYDVKM in the germline V gene. The specimen sequenced was blood T cells: a sorted CD56 or NKG2C T cell subset, CD4+ or CD8+ T cells, or bulk PBMC T cells (not recorded which). The V call is TRBV28, the J call TRBJ2-3; TCRdb's D call of TRBD1 is untestable without DNA. The origin of this receptor is a man between 18 and 35 years old in good health. The CDR3 loop is CASSLGVNTQYF.